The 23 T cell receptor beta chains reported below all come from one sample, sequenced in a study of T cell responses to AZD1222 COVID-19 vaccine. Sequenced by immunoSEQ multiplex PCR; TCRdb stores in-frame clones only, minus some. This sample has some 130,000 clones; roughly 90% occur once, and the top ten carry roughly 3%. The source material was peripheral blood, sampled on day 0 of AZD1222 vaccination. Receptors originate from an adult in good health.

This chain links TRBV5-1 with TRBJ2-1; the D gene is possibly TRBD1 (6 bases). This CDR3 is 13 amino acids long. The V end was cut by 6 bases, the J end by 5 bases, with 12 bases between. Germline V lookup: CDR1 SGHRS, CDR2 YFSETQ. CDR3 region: CASKIGQNNEQFF. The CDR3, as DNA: TGCGCCAGCAAGATTGGACAGAACAATGAGCAGTTCTTC.

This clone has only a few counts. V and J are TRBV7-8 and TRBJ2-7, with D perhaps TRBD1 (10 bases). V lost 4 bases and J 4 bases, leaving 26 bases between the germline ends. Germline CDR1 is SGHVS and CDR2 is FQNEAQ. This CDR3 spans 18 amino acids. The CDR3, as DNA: TGTGCCAGCAGCTGGGACAGGGGCGCCACTAGCGGGTGGTACGAGCAGTACTTC. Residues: CASSWDRGATSGWYEQYF.

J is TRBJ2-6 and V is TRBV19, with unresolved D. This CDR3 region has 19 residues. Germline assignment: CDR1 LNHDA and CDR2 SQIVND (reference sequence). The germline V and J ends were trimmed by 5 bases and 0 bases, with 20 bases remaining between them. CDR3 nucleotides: TGTGCCAGTAGTGGCTTGCGGAGCCCCTCCTCCTCTGGGGCCAACGTCCTGACTTTC. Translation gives CASSGLRSPSSSGANVLTF.

CDR3 bases: TGCGCCAGCAGCTTGGCCGTCGCGGGAGAAGAGACCCAGTACTTC. It translates to CASSLAVAGEETQYF. This chain uses TRBV5-1 with TRBJ2-5; 7 bases map to TRBD2. The CDR3 sequence is 15 residues long. J lost 3 bases, V lost 0 bases, and 5 bases had no gene match. Germline lookup yields CDR1 SGHRS and CDR2 YFSETQ. Looking up the rest from reference TRBV5-1 and TRBJ2-5 gives the full variable domain: KAGVTQTPRYLIKTRGQQVTLSCSPISGHRSVSWYQQTPGQGLQFLFEYFSETQRNKGNFPGRFSGRQFSNSRSEMNVSTLELGDSALYLCASSLAVAGEETQYFGPGTRLLVL.

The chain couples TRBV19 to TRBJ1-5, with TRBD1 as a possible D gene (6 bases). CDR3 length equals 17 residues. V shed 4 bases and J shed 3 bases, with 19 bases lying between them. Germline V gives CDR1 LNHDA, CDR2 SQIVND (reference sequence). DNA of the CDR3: TGTGCCAGTAGTAAAAGGGGGAAGACTTGGGACAATCAGCCCCAGCATTTT. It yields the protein CASSKRGKTWDNQPQHF.

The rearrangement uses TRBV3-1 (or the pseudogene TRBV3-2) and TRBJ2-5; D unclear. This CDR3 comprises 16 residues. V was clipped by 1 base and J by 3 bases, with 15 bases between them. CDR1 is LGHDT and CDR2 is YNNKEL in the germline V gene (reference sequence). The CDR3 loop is CASSQVASGGEETQYF. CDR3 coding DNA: TGTGCCAGCAGCCAAGTGGCCTCTGGCGGCGAAGAGACCCAGTACTTC.

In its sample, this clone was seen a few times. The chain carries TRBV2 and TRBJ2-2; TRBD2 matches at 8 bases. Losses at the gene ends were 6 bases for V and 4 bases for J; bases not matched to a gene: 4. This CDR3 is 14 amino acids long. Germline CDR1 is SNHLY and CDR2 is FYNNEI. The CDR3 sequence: CASSIAGLTGELFF. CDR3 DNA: TGTGCCAGCAGCATAGCGGGACTCACCGGGGAGCTGTTTTTT. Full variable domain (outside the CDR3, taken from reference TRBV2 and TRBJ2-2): EPEVTQTPSHQVTQMGQEVILRCVPISNHLYFYWYRQILGQKVEFLVSFYNNEISEKSEIFDDQFSVERPDGSNFTLKIRSTKLEDSAMYFCASSIAGLTGELFFGEGSRLTVL.

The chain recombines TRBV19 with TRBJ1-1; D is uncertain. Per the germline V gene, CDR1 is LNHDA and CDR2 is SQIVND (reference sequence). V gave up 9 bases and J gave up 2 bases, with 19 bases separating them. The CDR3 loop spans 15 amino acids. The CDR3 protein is CASSLSPIRNTEAFF. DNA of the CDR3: TGTGCCAGCTCACTGAGTCCCATCCGAAACACTGAAGCTTTCTTT.

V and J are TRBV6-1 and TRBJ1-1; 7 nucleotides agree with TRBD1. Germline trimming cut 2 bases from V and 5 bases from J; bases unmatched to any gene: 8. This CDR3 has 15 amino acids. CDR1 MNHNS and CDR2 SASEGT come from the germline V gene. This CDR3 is CASSERTGVRTEAFF. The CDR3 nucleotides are TGTGCCAGCAGTGAAAGAACAGGGGTAAGGACTGAAGCTTTCTTT.

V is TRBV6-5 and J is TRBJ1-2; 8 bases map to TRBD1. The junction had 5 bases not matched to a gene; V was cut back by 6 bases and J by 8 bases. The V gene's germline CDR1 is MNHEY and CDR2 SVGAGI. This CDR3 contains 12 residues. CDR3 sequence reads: CASRPGQGGYTF. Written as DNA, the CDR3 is TGTGCCAGCAGGCCCGGACAGGGAGGCTACACCTTC.

Here the CDR3 DNA reads TGTGCCAGCAGAAAACAGGACAGGGGCAATCAGCCCCAGCATTTT. It translates to CASRKQDRGNQPQHF. The V call is TRBV21-1, the J call TRBJ1-5; no check of the table's D call, TRBD1, against the DNA was made. TRBV21-1 is an annotated pseudogene. The CDR3 spans 15 residues.

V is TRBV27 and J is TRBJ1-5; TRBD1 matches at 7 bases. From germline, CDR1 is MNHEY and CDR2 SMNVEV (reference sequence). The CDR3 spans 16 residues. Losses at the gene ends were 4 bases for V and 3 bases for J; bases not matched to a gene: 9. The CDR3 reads CASSSGTRGVNQPQHF. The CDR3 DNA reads TGTGCCAGCAGTTCTGGGACCAGGGGGGTCAATCAGCCCCAGCATTTT.

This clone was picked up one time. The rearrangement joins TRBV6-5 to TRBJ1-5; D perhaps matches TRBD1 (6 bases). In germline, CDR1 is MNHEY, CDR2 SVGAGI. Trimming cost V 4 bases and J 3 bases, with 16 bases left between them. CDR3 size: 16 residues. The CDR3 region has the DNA TGTGCCAGCAGTTCCAAGGGGGGCGCTTACAATCAGCCCCAGCATTTT. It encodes CASSSKGGAYNQPQHF.

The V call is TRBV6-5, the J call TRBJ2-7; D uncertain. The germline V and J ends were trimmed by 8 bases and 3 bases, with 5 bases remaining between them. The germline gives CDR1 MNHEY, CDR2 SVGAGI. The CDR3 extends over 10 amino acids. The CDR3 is CASLLYEQYF. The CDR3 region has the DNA TGTGCCAGCCTCCTCTACGAGCAGTACTTC.

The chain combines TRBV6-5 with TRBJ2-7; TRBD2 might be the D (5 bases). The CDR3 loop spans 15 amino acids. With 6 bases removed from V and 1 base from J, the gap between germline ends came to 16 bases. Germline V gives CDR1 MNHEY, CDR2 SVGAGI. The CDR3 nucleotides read TGTGCCAGCAGGACCGGATCGGGCGGGTCCTACGAGCAGTACTTC. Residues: CASRTGSGGSYEQYF.

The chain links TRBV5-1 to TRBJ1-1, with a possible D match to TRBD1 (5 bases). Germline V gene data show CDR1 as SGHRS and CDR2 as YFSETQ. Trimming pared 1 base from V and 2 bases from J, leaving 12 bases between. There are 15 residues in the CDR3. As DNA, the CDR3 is TGCGCCAGCAGCTTGAGCCACCAGGGTAACACTGAAGCTTTCTTT. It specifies CASSLSHQGNTEAFF.

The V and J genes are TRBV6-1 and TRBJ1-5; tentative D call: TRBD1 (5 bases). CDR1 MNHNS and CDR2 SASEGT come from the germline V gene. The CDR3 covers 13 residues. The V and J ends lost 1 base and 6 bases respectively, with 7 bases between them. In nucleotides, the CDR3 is TGTGCCAGCAGTGAAGATGGGACTCAGCCCCAGCATTTT. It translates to CASSEDGTQPQHF.

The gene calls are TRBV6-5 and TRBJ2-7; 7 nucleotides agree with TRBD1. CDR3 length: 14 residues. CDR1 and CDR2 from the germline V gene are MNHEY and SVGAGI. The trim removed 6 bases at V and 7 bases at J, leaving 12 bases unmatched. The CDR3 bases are TGTGCCAGCAGCCAACAGGGGTCGGCGGGTGAGCAGTACTTC. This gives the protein CASSQQGSAGEQYF.

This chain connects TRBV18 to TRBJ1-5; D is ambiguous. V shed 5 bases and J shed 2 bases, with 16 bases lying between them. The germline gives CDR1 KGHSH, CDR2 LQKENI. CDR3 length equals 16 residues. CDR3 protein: CASSRDPSTGNQPQHF. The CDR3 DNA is TGTGCCAGCTCAAGAGACCCGAGTACGGGCAATCAGCCCCAGCATTTT.

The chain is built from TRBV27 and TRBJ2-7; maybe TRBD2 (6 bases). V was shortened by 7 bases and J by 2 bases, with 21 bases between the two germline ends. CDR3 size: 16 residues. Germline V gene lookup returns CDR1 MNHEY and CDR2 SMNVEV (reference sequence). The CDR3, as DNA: TGTGCCAGCACCCACCCCACCGGGCGGGGAACCTACGAGCAGTACTTC. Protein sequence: CASTHPTGRGTYEQYF.

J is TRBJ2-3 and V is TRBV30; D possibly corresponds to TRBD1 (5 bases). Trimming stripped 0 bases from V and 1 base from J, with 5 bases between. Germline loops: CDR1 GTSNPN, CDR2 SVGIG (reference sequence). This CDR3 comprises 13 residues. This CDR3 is CAWSVQGTDTQYF. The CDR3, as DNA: TGTGCCTGGAGTGTACAGGGCACAGATACGCAGTATTTT.

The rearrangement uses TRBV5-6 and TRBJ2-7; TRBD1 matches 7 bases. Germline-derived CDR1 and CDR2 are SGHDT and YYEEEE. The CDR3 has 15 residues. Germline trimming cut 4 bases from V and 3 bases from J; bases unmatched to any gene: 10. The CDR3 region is CASSPERGQFYEQYF. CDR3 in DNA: TGTGCCAGCAGCCCCGAAAGGGGACAGTTCTACGAGCAGTACTTC.

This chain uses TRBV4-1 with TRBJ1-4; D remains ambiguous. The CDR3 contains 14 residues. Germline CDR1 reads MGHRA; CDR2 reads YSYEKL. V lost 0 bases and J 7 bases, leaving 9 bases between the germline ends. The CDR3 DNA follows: TGCGCCAGCAGCCAAGAAAGAACAATTGAAAAACTGTTTTTT. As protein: CASSQERTIEKLFF.